This passage covers 5 T cell receptor beta chains from one sample sequenced in a study of T-cell reconstitution after alpha-beta-depleted transplantation in children. The TCRbeta library was prepared with unique molecular identifiers. Each CDR3 protein gets one entry after TCRdb re-called the PCR reads with MiXCR. The data hold 420,000 or so distinct CDR3 sequences, with roughly 10% observed a single time. Sample: PBMCs from the stem cell graft donor, taken from the stem cell graft. Receptors originate from a human donor who donated a stem cell graft to a child with acute myeloid leukemia.

This clonotype was detected only a few times. Written as DNA, the CDR3 is TGCGCCAGCAGCTTGTGGGCAGGGTTCAACATGAACACTGAAGCTTTCTTT. Translating it yields CASSLWAGFNMNTEAFF. The gene calls are TRBV5-1 and TRBJ1-1; a weak D match, TRBD1 (5 bases). Per the germline V gene, CDR1 is SGHRS and CDR2 is YFSETQ. The V gene lost 1 base and the J gene lost 0 bases, with 16 bases spanning the gap. This CDR3 comprises 17 residues.

The sample holds a few counts of this clonotype. The rearrangement joins TRBV20-1 to TRBJ1-2; the D gene is possibly TRBD1 (6 bases). Germline V gene sequence: CDR1 DFQATT, CDR2 SNEGSKA (reference sequence). V was trimmed by 3 bases and J by 6 bases, leaving 14 bases between them. The CDR3 runs 13 residues. The DNA of the CDR3 is TGCAGTGCTAGTGGCAGGGGCCCTGATGGCTACACCTTC. Translating it yields CSASGRGPDGYTF.

The chain has TRBV20-1 and TRBJ2-2; D perhaps matches TRBD1 (5 bases). Trimming removed 5 bases at V and 7 bases at J, with 14 bases between. The length of the CDR3 is 13 residues. Germline V gene sequence: CDR1 DFQATT, CDR2 SNEGSKA (reference sequence). CDR3 sequence reads: CSASRTSLGELFF. In nucleotides, the CDR3 is TGCAGTGCTTCCAGGACATCGCTCGGGGAGCTGTTTTTT.

The chain links TRBV6-4 to TRBJ2-1; maybe TRBD2 (6 bases). CDR1 and CDR2 (germline): MRHNA, SNTAGT. This CDR3 is built from 15 residues. Deletions cut 0 bases from V and 4 bases from J, with 10 bases between. Written as DNA, the CDR3 is TGTGCCAGCAGTGACTCGGGACTGGATTACAATGAGCAGTTCTTC. This translates into CASSDSGLDYNEQFF.

This clonotype was seen repeatedly, ten times or more. The chain has TRBV29-1 and TRBJ2-5; 8 bases match TRBD2. Trimming at V came to 5 bases and at J to 5 bases, leaving 13 bases not matched to a gene. Per the germline V gene, CDR1 is SQVTM and CDR2 is ANQGSEA. CDR3 length: 15 amino acids. CDR3 residues: CSVRNRLAIGETQYF. The CDR3 DNA sequence: TGCAGCGTTCGCAACCGACTAGCGATAGGGGAGACCCAGTACTTC. Variable domain in full (rest from reference TRBV29-1 and TRBJ2-5): SAVISQKPSRDICQRGTSLTIQCQVDSQVTMMFWYRQQPGQSLTLIATANQGSEATYESGFVIDKFPISRPNLTFSTLTVSNMSPEDSSIYLCSVRNRLAIGETQYFGPGTRLLVL.